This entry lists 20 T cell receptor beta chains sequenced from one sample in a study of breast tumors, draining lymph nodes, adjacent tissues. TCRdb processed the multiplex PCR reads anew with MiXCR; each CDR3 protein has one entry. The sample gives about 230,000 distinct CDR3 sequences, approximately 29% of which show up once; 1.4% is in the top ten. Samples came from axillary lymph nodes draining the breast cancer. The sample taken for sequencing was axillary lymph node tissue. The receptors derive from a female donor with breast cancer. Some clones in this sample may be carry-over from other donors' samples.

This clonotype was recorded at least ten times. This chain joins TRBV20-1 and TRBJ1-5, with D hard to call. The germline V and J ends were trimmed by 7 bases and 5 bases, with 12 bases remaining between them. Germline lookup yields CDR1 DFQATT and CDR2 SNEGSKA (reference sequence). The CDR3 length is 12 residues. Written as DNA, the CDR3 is TGCAGTGTCAGTCACTCAGATCAGCCCCAGCATTTT. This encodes CSVSHSDQPQHF.

The CDR3 DNA sequence: TGTGCCAGCAGCTCGGACAGGGGGAGTCCTCCCGGGGAGCTGTTTTTT. Its translation: CASSSDRGSPPGELFF. The chain combines TRBV7-3 with TRBJ2-2, with 10 bases lining up with TRBD1. This CDR3 has 16 residues. Germline CDR1 reads SGHTA; CDR2 reads FQGTGA. V gave up 4 bases and J gave up 6 bases; unmatched junction bases: 8.

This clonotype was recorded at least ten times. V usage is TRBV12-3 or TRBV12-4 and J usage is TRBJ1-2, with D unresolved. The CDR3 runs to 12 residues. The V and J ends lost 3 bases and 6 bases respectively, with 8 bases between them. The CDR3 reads CASSLWGDGYTF. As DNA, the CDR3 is TGTGCCAGCAGTTTGTGGGGTGATGGCTACACCTTC.

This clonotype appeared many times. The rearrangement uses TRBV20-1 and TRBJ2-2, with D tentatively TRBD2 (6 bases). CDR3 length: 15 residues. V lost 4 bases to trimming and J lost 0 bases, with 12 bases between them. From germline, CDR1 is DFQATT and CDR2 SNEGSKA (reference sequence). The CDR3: CSATPSSANTGELFF. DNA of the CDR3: TGCAGTGCTACCCCCTCTAGCGCGAACACCGGGGAGCTGTTTTTT.

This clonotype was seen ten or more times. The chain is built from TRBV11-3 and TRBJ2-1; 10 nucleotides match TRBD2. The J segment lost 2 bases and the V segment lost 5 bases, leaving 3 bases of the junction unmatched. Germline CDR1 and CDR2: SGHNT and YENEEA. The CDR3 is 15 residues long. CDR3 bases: TGTGCCAGCAGCCGAGCGGGAGGGACCTACAATGAGCAGTTCTTC. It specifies CASSRAGGTYNEQFF.

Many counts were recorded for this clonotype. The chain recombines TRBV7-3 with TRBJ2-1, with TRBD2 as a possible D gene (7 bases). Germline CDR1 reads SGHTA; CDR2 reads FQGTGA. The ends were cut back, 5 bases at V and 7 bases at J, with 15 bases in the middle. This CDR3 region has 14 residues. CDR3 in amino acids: CASSPSGGRNEQFF. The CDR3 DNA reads TGTGCCAGCAGCCCGTCCGGGGGGCGTAATGAGCAGTTCTTC.

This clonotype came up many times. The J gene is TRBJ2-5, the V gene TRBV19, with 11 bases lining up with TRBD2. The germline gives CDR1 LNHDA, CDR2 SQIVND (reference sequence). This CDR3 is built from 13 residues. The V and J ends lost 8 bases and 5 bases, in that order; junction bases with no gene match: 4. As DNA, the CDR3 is TGTGCCAGTTCGGGACTAGCGGCGGAGACCCAGTACTTC. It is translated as CASSGLAAETQYF.

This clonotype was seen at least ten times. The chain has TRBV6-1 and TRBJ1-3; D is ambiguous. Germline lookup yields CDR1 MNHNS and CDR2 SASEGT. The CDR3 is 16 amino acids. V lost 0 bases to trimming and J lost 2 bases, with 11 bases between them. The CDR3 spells CASSEAGMNPGNTIYF. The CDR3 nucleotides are TGTGCCAGCAGTGAAGCAGGGATGAATCCTGGAAACACCATATATTTT.

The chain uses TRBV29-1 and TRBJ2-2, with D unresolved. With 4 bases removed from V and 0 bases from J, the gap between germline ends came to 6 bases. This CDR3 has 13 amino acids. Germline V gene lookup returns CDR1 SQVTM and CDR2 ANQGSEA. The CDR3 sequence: CSVGCANTGELFF. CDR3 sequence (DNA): TGCAGCGTTGGCTGTGCGAACACCGGGGAGCTGTTTTTT.

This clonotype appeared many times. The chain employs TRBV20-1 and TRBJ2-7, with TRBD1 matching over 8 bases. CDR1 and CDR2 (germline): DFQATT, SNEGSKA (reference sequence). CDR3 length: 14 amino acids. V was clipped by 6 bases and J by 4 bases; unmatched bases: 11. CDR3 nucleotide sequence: TGCAGTGCCAGGGAGGCAGGGGGCGGGTACGAGCAGTACTTC. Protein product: CSAREAGGGYEQYF.

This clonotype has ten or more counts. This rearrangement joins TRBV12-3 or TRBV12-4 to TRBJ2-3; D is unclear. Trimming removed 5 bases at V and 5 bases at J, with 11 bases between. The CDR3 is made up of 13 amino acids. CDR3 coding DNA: TGTGCCAGCAGTCAAGACTGGGGAGATACGCAGTATTTT. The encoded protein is CASSQDWGDTQYF.

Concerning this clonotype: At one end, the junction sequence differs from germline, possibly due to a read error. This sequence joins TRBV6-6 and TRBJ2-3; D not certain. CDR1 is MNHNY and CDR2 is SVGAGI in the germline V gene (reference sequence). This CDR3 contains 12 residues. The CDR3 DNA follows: TGCGCCAGCAGTTATCAAAGAGGTACGCAGTATTTT. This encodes CASSYQRGTQYF.

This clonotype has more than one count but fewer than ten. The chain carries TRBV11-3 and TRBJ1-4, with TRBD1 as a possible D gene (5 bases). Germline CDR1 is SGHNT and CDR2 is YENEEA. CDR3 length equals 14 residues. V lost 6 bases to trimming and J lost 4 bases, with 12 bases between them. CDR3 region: CASSQRQLNEKLFF. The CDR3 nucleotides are TGTGCCAGCAGTCAAAGACAGCTTAATGAAAAACTGTTTTTT.

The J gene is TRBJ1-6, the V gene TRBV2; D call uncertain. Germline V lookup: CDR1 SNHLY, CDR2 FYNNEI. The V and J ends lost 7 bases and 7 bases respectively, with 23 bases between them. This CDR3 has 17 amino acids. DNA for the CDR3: TGTGCCAGCACTAGCGGGAGCGGAGGCGGGGAGAATTCACCCCTCCACTTT. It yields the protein CASTSGSGGGENSPLHF.

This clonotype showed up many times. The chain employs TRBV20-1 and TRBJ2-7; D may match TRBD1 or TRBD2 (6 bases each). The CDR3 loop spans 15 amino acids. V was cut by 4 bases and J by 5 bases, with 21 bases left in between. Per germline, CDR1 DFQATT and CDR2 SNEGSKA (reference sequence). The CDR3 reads CSATSGAGAVNEQYF. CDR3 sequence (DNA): TGCAGTGCTACCTCGGGGGCAGGGGCCGTCAACGAGCAGTACTTC.

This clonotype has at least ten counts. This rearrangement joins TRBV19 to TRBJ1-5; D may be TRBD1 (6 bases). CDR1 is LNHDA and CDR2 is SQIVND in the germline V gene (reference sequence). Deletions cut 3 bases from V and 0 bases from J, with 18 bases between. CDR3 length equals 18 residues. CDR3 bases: TGTGCCAGTAGTATTTCCCGGCAGGGGCTATATAGCAATCAGCCCCAGCATTTT. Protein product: CASSISRQGLYSNQPQHF.

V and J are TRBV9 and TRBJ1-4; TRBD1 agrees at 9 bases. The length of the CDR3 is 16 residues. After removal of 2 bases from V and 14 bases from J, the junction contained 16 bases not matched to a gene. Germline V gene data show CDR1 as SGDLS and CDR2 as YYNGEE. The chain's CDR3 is CASSVTGGTANETLFF. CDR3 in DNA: TGTGCCAGCAGCGTTACAGGGGGCACGGCTAATGAAACGCTGTTTTTT.

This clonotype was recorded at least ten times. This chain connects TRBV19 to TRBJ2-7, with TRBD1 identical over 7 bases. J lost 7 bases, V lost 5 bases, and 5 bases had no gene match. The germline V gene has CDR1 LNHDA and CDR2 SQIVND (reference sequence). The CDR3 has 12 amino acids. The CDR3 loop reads CASSSRQGEQYF. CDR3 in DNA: TGTGCCAGTAGTTCAAGACAGGGAGAGCAGTACTTC.

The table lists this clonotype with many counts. The CDR3 bases are TGCGCCAGCAGCTTCGGCGGCCAAGAAATGTTTTTT. This gives the protein CASSFGGQEMFF. The chain is built from TRBV5-1 and TRBJ1-4; D not certain. In germline, CDR1 is SGHRS, CDR2 YFSETQ. Trimming took 2 bases from V and 15 from J, leaving 14 bases between them. The CDR3 totals 12 residues.

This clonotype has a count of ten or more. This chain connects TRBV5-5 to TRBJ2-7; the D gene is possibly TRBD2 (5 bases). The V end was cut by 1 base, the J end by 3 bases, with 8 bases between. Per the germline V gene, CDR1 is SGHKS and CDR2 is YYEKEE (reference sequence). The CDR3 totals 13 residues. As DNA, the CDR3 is TGTGCCAGCAGCTTGATAGGAGGCTACGAGCAGTACTTC. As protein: CASSLIGGYEQYF.